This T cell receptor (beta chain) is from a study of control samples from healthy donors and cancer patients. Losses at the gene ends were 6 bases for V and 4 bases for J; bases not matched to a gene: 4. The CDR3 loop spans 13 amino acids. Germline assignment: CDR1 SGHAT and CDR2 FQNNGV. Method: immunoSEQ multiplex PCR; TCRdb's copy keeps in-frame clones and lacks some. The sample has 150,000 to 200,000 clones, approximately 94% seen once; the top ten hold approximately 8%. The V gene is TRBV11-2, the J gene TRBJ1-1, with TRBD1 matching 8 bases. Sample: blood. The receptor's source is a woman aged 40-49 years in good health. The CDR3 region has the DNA TGTGCCAGCAGTTCCCAGGGGGCCACTGAAGCTTTCTTT. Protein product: CASSSQGATEAFF. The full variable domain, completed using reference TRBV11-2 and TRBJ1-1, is EAGVAQSPRYKIIEKRQSVAFWCNPISGHATLYWYQQILGQGPKLLIQFQNNGVVDDSQLPKDRFSAERLKGVDSTLKIQPAKLEDSAVYLCASSSQGATEAFFGQGTRLTVV.